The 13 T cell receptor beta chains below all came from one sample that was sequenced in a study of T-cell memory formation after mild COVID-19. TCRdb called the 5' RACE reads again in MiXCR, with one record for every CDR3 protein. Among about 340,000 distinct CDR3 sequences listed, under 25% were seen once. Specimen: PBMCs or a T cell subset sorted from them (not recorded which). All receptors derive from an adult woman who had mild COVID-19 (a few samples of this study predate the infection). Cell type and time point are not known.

The CDR3 nucleotides read TGTGCCAGCAGTCGCCCCGCCGGAGGTACCTACGAGCAGTACTTC. This gives the protein CASSRPAGGTYEQYF. The chain is built from TRBV6-6 and TRBJ2-7, with D possibly TRBD2 on 5 matching bases. Germline CDR1 is MNHNY and CDR2 is SVGAGI (reference sequence). The CDR3 consists of 15 residues. With 5 bases removed from V and 2 bases from J, the gap between germline ends came to 16 bases.

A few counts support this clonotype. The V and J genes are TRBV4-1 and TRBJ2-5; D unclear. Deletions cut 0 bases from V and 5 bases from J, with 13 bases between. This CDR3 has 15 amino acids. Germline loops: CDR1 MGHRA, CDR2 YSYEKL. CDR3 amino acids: CASSQDDGVGETQYF. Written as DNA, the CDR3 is TGCGCCAGCAGCCAAGATGATGGGGTCGGCGAGACCCAGTACTTC.

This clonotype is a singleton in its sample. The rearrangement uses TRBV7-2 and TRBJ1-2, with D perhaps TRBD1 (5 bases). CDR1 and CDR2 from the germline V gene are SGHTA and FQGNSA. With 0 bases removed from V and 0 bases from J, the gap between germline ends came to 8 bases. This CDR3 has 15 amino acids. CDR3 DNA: TGTGCCAGCAGCTTAGCATCGACAGCTAACTATGGCTACACCTTC. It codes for CASSLASTANYGYTF.

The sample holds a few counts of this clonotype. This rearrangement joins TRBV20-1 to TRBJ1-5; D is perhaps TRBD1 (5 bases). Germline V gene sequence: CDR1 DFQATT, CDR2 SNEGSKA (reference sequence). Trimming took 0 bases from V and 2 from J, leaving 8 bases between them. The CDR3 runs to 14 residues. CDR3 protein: CSAREGEGNQPQHF. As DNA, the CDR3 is TGCAGTGCTAGAGAGGGGGAGGGCAATCAGCCCCAGCATTTT.

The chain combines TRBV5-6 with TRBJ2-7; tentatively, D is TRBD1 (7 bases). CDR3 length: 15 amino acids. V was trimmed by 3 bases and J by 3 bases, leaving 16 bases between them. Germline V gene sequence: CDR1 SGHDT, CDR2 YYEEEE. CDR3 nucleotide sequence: TGTGCCAGCAGCTCTGCGGCGGGACAGATCTACGAGCAGTACTTC. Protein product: CASSSAAGQIYEQYF.

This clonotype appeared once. The CDR3 region is CASSYGGVNTEAFF. In DNA form, the CDR3 reads TGTGCCAGCTCATACGGCGGAGTGAACACTGAAGCTTTCTTT. This chain links TRBV7-6 with TRBJ1-1; D is unresolved. V was pared by 8 bases and J by 0 bases, with 13 bases between. This CDR3 spans 14 amino acids. Per the germline V gene, CDR1 is SGHVS and CDR2 is FNYEAQ.

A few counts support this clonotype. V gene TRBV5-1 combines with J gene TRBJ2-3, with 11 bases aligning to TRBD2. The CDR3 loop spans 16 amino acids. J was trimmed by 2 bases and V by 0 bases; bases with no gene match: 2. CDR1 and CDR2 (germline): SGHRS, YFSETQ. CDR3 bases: TGCGCCAGCAGCTTGGGACTAGCGGGGATCACAGATACGCAGTATTTT. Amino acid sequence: CASSLGLAGITDTQYF. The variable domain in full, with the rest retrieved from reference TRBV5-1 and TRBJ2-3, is KAGVTQTPRYLIKTRGQQVTLSCSPISGHRSVSWYQQTPGQGLQFLFEYFSETQRNKGNFPGRFSGRQFSNSRSEMNVSTLELGDSALYLCASSLGLAGITDTQYFGPGTRLTVL.

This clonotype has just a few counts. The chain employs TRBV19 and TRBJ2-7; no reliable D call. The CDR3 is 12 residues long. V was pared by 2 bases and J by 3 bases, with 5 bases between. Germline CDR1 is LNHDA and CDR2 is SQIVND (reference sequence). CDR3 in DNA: TGTGCCAGTAGTATAAAGGACTACGAGCAGTACTTC. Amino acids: CASSIKDYEQYF.

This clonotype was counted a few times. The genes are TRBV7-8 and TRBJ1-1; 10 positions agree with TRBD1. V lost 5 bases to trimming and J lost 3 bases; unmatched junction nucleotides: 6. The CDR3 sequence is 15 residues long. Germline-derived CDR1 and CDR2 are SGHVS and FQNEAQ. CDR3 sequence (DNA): TGTGCCAGCAGCCCCTGGACAGGGGGGGACACTGAAGCTTTCTTT. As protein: CASSPWTGGDTEAFF.

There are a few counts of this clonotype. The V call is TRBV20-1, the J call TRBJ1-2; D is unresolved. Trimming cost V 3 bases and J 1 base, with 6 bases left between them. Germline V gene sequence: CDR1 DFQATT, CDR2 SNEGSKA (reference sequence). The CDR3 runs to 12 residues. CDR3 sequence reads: CSARRDNYGYTF. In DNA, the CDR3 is TGCAGTGCTAGGAGGGATAACTATGGCTACACCTTC.

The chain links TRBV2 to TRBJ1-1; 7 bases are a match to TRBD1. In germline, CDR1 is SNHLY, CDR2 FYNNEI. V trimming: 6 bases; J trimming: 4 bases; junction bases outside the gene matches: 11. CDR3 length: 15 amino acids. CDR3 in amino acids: CASRGGAGGATEAFF. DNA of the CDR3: TGTGCCAGCAGAGGTGGGGCAGGGGGTGCCACTGAAGCTTTCTTT.

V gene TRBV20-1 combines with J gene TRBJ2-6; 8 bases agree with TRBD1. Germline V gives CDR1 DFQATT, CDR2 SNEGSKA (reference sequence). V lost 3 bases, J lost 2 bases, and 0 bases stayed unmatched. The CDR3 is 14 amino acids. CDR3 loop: CSARTGAGANVLTF. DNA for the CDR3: TGCAGTGCTAGGACAGGGGCTGGGGCCAACGTCCTGACTTTC.

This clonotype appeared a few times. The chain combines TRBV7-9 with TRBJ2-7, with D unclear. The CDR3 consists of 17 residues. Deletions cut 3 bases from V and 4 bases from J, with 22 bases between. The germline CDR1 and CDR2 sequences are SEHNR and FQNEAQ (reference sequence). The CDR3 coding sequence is TGTGCCAGCAGCTTCGGCATGGAGAAAAAGTCGACTTACGAGCAGTACTTC. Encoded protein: CASSFGMEKKSTYEQYF.